This T cell receptor (beta chain) was observed in a study of blood T cell repertoires in COVID-19. Those who participated ranged in age from roughly 18 to 90 years and resided in about two dozen US areas. Assignment of participants to cohorts was predicated upon participant-reported clinical history. Each exposed participant met a COVID-19 case in the 2 weeks preceding study entry. Germline lookup yields CDR1 LNHDA and CDR2 SQIVND (reference sequence). The ends were cut back, 5 bases at V and 4 bases at J, with 8 bases in the middle. The CDR3 loop spans 12 amino acids. How the authors handled the data: The assay estimated nucleated cells by amplifying reference gene primers. Here immunoSEQ multiplex PCR was the method, and the copy in TCRdb shows in-frame clones only, minus some. That table supplies the V and J calls and clone size; D and trimming were determined from the DNA. The sample has some 180,000 clones, 60% to 80% seen once.

The chain links TRBV19 to TRBJ1-1; no reliable D call. The origin of this receptor is a man aged 60 to 75 who had been exposed to COVID-19. Sequencing was done on a sample of PBMCs or T cells enriched from blood (not recorded which). The CDR3 DNA sequence: TGTGCCAGTAGTTTCAGTTTCACTGAAGCTTTCTTT. It translates to CASSFSFTEAFF.